These 20 T cell receptor beta chains share one sample of origin, sequenced in a study of T cells of healthy individuals. A single record per CDR3 protein comes from TCRdb applying MiXCR to the 5' RACE reads. The sample records around 53,000 distinct CDR3 sequences, roughly 15% being singletons. These receptors all stem from a human donor in good health.

This clonotype has more than one count but fewer than ten. The J gene is TRBJ2-5, the V gene TRBV10-3; D not certain. CDR1 and CDR2 (germline): ENHRY, SYGVKD. The V end lost 3 bases, the J end lost 4 bases, and 3 bases lay between the germline ends. This CDR3 is built from 11 residues. The CDR3 loop reads CAISDSETQYF. In nucleotides, the CDR3 is TGTGCCATCAGTGATTCAGAGACCCAGTACTTC.

The chain employs TRBV6-2 or TRBV6-3 and TRBJ2-7, with a tentative D call TRBD1 (6 bases). The germline CDR1 and CDR2 sequences are MNHEY and SVGEGT. This CDR3 has 17 residues. Trimming stripped 2 bases from V and 3 bases from J, with 20 bases between. The CDR3 sequence: CASSYPRTVRGGYEQYF. The CDR3 DNA follows: TGTGCCAGCAGTTACCCTAGGACCGTCAGGGGCGGCTACGAGCAGTACTTC.

Only a few counts were recorded for this clonotype. The V gene is TRBV7-2, the J gene TRBJ2-7; no definite D call. Germline V gene data show CDR1 as SGHTA and CDR2 as FQGNSA. Deletions cut 2 bases from V and 6 bases from J, with 8 bases between. CDR3 length equals 12 residues. CDR3 in amino acids: CASSLNLVEQYF. CDR3 bases: TGTGCCAGCAGCTTAAATCTGGTCGAGCAGTACTTC.

There are many counts of this clonotype. This chain uses TRBV25-1 with TRBJ1-2, with D maybe TRBD1 (6 bases). Germline values: CDR1 MGHDK, CDR2 SYGVNS. The CDR3 is 13 residues long. Trimming cost V 6 bases and J 4 bases, with 12 bases left between them. CDR3 nucleotide sequence: TGTGCCAGCAGGTCGGACAGTCTCTATGGCTACACCTTC. It is translated as CASRSDSLYGYTF.

The chain combines TRBV18 with TRBJ2-5, with a weak D call TRBD1 (6 bases). Trimming cost V 6 bases and J 2 bases, with 10 bases left between them. The CDR3 spans 13 residues. Germline CDR1 is KGHSH and CDR2 is LQKENI. CDR3 sequence reads: CASSTGQQETQYF. CDR3 in DNA: TGTGCCAGCTCTACCGGACAGCAAGAGACCCAGTACTTC.

CDR3 in DNA: TGTGCCAGCAGCCCGTTCGACAGGGGCCTTAACGAGCAGTACTTC. It yields the protein CASSPFDRGLNEQYF. The chain uses TRBV5-5 and TRBJ2-7, with 8 bases fitting TRBD1. This CDR3 is built from 15 residues. Germline V gene sequence: CDR1 SGHKS, CDR2 YYEKEE (reference sequence). V shed 4 bases and J 5 bases; nucleotides not matched to a gene: 11.

This chain joins TRBV24-1 and TRBJ2-2; TRBD2 agrees at 10 bases. V lost 5 bases, J lost 5 bases, and 7 bases stayed unmatched. The CDR3 has 16 amino acids. Germline V gives CDR1 KGHDR, CDR2 SFDVKD. CDR3 nucleotides: TGTGCCACCAGTGCATCGCTAGCGGGGGATACCGGGGAGCTGTTTTTT. As protein: CATSASLAGDTGELFF.

This clonotype was counted between two and nine times. The chain links TRBV12-3 or TRBV12-4 to TRBJ2-3; D is possibly TRBD2 (7 bases). V shed 4 bases and J shed 3 bases, with 23 bases lying between them. The CDR3 has 18 amino acids. DNA for the CDR3: TGTGCCAGCAGTTCAAACCGACTAGCTACTAGGGGGACAGATACGCAGTATTTT. Its protein is CASSSNRLATRGTDTQYF.

By sample share, this clonotype is medium-sized. V gene TRBV20-1 combines with J gene TRBJ2-1, with D possibly matching TRBD2 (5 bases). The CDR3 sequence is 13 residues long. Germline CDR1 reads DFQATT; CDR2 reads SNEGSKA (reference sequence). The V and J ends lost 6 bases and 0 bases respectively, with 9 bases between them. The CDR3 DNA follows: TGCAGTGCCGAACTAGACTCCTACAATGAGCAGTTCTTC. Encoded protein: CSAELDSYNEQFF.

There are a few counts of this clonotype. V usage is TRBV7-8 and J usage is TRBJ1-1, with D perhaps matching TRBD1 (5 bases). Germline loops: CDR1 SGHVS, CDR2 FQNEAQ. There are 13 residues in the CDR3. With 4 bases removed from V and 7 bases from J, the gap between germline ends came to 13 bases. CDR3 coding DNA: TGTGCCAGCAGCTCTCGGCAGGGCCATGAAGCTTTCTTT. Residues: CASSSRQGHEAFF.

This clonotype was detected ten times or more. This chain connects TRBV30 to TRBJ2-3; the D is unclear. Trimming cost V 1 base and J 6 bases, with 8 bases left between them. Germline loops: CDR1 GTSNPN, CDR2 SVGIG (reference sequence). The CDR3 is 12 amino acids. The CDR3 spells CAWSGPGDTQYF. The CDR3 region has the DNA TGTGCCTGGAGTGGACCCGGGGATACGCAGTATTTT.

The chain is built from TRBV15 and TRBJ1-5; possibly TRBD1 for D (6 bases). In germline, CDR1 is LNHNV, CDR2 YYDKDF (reference sequence). V lost 3 bases, J lost 6 bases, and 15 bases lay in between. The CDR3 covers 15 residues. CDR3 bases: TGTGCCACCAGCAGGGAGAGGACAGTGAGTCAGCCCCAGCATTTT. Amino acids: CATSRERTVSQPQHF.

The chain links TRBV7-2 to TRBJ1-2; D remains unclear. The germline CDR1 and CDR2 sequences are SGHTA and FQGNSA. The CDR3 covers 14 residues. V was clipped by 2 bases and J by 3 bases, with 10 bases between them. CDR3 coding DNA: TGTGCCAGCAGCTTATTTCCGGGCCACTATGGCTACACCTTC. It translates to CASSLFPGHYGYTF.

This clonotype showed up just a few times. This rearrangement joins TRBV6-1 to TRBJ1-4; 8 positions match TRBD1. The CDR3 consists of 18 residues. Germline trimming cut 2 bases from V and 4 bases from J; bases unmatched to any gene: 12. Germline CDR1 and CDR2: MNHNS and SASEGT. CDR3 in DNA: TGTGCCAGCAGTGAAATAAGAGGCAGGGGGCTTGGTAATGAAAAACTGTTTTTT. Protein: CASSEIRGRGLGNEKLFF.

The chain combines TRBV20-1 with TRBJ2-5, with D uncertain. This CDR3 region has 11 residues. The ends were cut back, 7 bases at V and 5 bases at J, with 11 bases in the middle. The germline V gene encodes CDR1 DFQATT and CDR2 SNEGSKA (reference sequence). The DNA for the CDR3 is TGCAGTGGGGAAAATAGCGAGACCCAGTACTTC. It translates to CSGENSETQYF.

This clonotype was seen many times. The chain couples TRBV2 to TRBJ1-2; TRBD1 matches at 8 bases. Germline-derived CDR1 and CDR2 are SNHLY and FYNNEI. This CDR3 has 15 amino acids. Unmatched junction bases numbered 15, after V lost 7 bases and J lost 8 bases. As DNA, the CDR3 is TGTGCCAGCACCCGACAGACAGGGGTGGTTTCGGGCTACACCTTC. The encoded protein is CASTRQTGVVSGYTF. Drawing the rest from reference TRBV2 and TRBJ1-2, the complete variable domain is EPEVTQTPSHQVTQMGQEVILRCVPISNHLYFYWYRQILGQKVEFLVSFYNNEISEKSEIFDDQFSVERPDGSNFTLKIRSTKLEDSAMYFCASTRQTGVVSGYTFGSGTRLTVV.

The genes are TRBV20-1 and TRBJ1-2, with unresolved D. Germline V gene data show CDR1 as DFQATT and CDR2 as SNEGSKA (reference sequence). Trimming stripped 5 bases from V and 9 bases from J, with 13 bases between. CDR3 length: 11 amino acids. CDR3 in DNA: TGCAGTGCTGCCACCTTATATTGCTACACCTTC. Amino acid sequence: CSAATLYCYTF.

This rearrangement joins TRBV5-1 to TRBJ1-2; maybe TRBD1 (6 bases). This CDR3 region has 15 residues. The germline CDR1 and CDR2 sequences are SGHRS and YFSETQ. Trimming removed 1 base at V and 8 bases at J, with 18 bases between. CDR3 nucleotide sequence: TGCGCCAGCAGCTTGCATACGGGAAAGGGACAAGGCTACACCTTC. Its translation is CASSLHTGKGQGYTF.

This clonotype was observed a handful of times. The J gene is TRBJ1-5, the V gene TRBV4-1, with D tentatively TRBD1 (5 bases). The CDR3 extends over 13 amino acids. Germline CDR1 is MGHRA and CDR2 is YSYEKL. The V and J ends lost 4 bases and 5 bases respectively, with 9 bases between them. CDR3 in DNA: TGCGCCAGCAGCCGGGACGGCTATCAGCCCCAGCATTTT. It codes for CASSRDGYQPQHF.

This clonotype was detected only a few times. CDR3 DNA: TGTGCCAGCAGTTTAGGACTAGCGGGACGAGGCGAGCAGTACTTC. It yields the protein CASSLGLAGRGEQYF. The rearrangement links TRBV12-3 or TRBV12-4 to TRBJ2-7, with 11 bases matching TRBD2. The length of the CDR3 is 15 residues. Trimming removed 1 base from V and 6 bases from J; junction bases left unmatched: 5.